This T cell receptor (beta chain) was sequenced in a study of cytomegalovirus exposure and HLA in healthy donors. Germline loops: CDR1 SQVTM, CDR2 ANQGSEA. V was clipped by 4 bases and J by 3 bases; unmatched bases: 3. CDR3 length: 13 residues. 60 Vbeta and 13 Jbeta primers were used in PCR. This table comes from immunoSEQ multiplex PCR, and its TCRdb copy is limited to in-frame clones, with some not included. Altogether 100,000 or so clones are present, 12% to 15% being singletons, with the ten largest covering 0.8% to 0.95%. There are a few counts of this clone. The rearrangement links TRBV29-1 to TRBJ1-5; 7 positions match TRBD1. The specimen was PBMCs. The receptor was isolated from a female donor in good health and CMV-seronegative. Here the CDR3 reads CSVGDRANQPQHF. In nucleotides, the CDR3 is TGCAGCGTTGGGGACAGAGCCAATCAGCCCCAGCATTTT.